The 4 T cell receptor beta chains in this list originate from one sample, sequenced in a study of technical replicates of blood from a few donors. Libraries were prepared by immunoSEQ multiplex PCR; TCRdb keeps only in-frame clonotypes and omits some of them. The sample lists about 97,000 clones, about 95% occurring once. Specimen: T cells isolated from PBMCs. Receptor source: a human donor in good health.

The V and J genes are TRBV6-5 and TRBJ2-2; D ambiguous. CDR1 is MNHEY, CDR2 SVGAGI, per germline. CDR3 length: 12 amino acids. V lost 0 bases and J lost 7, with 3 bases in between. This CDR3 reads CASSYSNGELFF. CDR3 nucleotide sequence: TGTGCCAGCAGTTACTCCAACGGGGAGCTGTTTTTT.

This chain joins TRBV27 and TRBJ2-6; D is possibly TRBD2 (5 bases). Per the germline V gene, CDR1 is MNHEY and CDR2 is SMNVEV (reference sequence). The CDR3 has 15 amino acids. Between the trimmed V and J ends, which lost 6 bases and 3 bases, there was a span of 12 bases. The CDR3 DNA follows: TGTGCCAGCAGCCCCCCCGGGAATGGGGCCAACGTCCTGACTTTC. It yields the protein CASSPPGNGANVLTF. The variable domain in full, completed from reference TRBV27 and TRBJ2-6, reads EAQVTQNPRYLITVTGKKLTVTCSQNMNHEYMSWYRQDPGLGLRQIYYSMNVEVTDKGDVPEGYKVSRKEKRNFPLILESPSPNQTSLYFCASSPPGNGANVLTFGAGSRLTVL.

The rearrangement links TRBV11-3 to TRBJ2-3; 8 bases fit TRBD1. The CDR3 consists of 15 residues. The V gene's germline CDR1 is SGHNT and CDR2 YENEEA. V lost 6 bases and J lost 4; bases outside the gene matches: 9. The CDR3 reads CASRPGTGGSDTQYF. The CDR3 DNA follows: TGTGCCAGCAGGCCCGGGACAGGTGGTTCAGATACGCAGTATTTT.

The chain couples TRBV19 to TRBJ2-5; no reliable D call. V shed 1 base and J shed 2 bases, with 14 bases lying between them. The CDR3 spans 16 residues. Germline assignment: CDR1 LNHDA and CDR2 SQIVND (reference sequence). The CDR3, as DNA: TGTGCCAGTAGTATAGGTAACAGCCCCTCACAAGAGACCCAGTACTTC. Translating gives CASSIGNSPSQETQYF.